Included here is one TCR beta chain sequence, with context. Its antigen is not known. Produced via immunoSEQ multiplex PCR; TCRdb's table is partial and in-frame only. The table has 100,000 or so clones, just under 90% seen once. These data are taken from a study of T cell responses to AZD1222 COVID-19 vaccine. Study results and caveats: Only 5 or 6 people who got AZD1222 tested seropositive at baseline. Receipt of two AZD1222 doses was followed by a rise in Spike-specific TCR breadth and depth. White British ancestry dominated among donors, who included more females, and clonal diversity was possibly underestimated.

CDR1 is LGHDT, CDR2 YNNKEL, per germline (reference sequence). CDR3 length: 12 amino acids. The V end was cut by 4 bases, the J end by 8 bases, with 11 bases between. The sequenced sample was peripheral blood, obtained on day 0 of AZD1222 vaccination. The sequence derives from an adult in good health. This chain links TRBV3-1 (or the pseudogene TRBV3-2) with TRBJ1-1; D is unclear. The CDR3 protein is CASSPGLQEAFF. The CDR3 nucleotides are TGTGCCAGCAGCCCGGGCCTCCAGGAAGCTTTCTTT.